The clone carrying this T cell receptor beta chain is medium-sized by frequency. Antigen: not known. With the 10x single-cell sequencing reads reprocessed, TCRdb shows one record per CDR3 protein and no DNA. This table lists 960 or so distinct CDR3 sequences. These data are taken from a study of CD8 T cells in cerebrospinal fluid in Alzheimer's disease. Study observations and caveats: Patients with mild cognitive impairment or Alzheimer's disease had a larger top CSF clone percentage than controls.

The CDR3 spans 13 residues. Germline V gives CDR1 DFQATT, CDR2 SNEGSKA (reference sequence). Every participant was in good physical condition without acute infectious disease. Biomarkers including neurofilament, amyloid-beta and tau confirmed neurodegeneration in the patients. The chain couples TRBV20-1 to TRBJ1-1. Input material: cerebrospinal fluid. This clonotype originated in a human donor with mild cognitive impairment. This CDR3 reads CSASRTVNTEAFF.